These 16 T cell receptor beta chains came from one sample sequenced in a study of cytomegalovirus exposure and HLA in healthy donors. Use of 60 Vbeta and 13 Jbeta primers characterized the PCR. Using immunoSEQ multiplex PCR, the repertoire was profiled, and TCRdb retains in-frame clones only, with some absent. This sample's clone table lists roughly 84,000 clones. The specimen sequenced was PBMCs. The receptor source for this set is a man aged 45-65 years in good health and CMV-seronegative.

The chain recombines TRBV28 with TRBJ2-2; TRBD2 is a possible D gene (5 bases). The CDR3 covers 15 residues. Deletions cut 5 bases from V and 4 bases from J, with 14 bases between. The V gene's germline CDR1 is MDHEN and CDR2 SYDVKM. CDR3: CASSINPEGTGELFF. In DNA, the CDR3 is TGTGCCAGCAGTATAAATCCCGAGGGCACCGGGGAGCTGTTTTTT.

V is TRBV15 and J is TRBJ1-1; D is unclear. The germline V gene encodes CDR1 LNHNV and CDR2 YYDKDF (reference sequence). The V end was cut by 0 bases, the J end by 1 base, with 9 bases between. The CDR3 is 15 amino acids. The CDR3, as DNA: TGTGCCACCAGCAGAGATTTAAACAGGAACACTGAAGCTTTCTTT. It encodes CATSRDLNRNTEAFF.

The DNA of the CDR3 is TGTGCCAGCAGTTACGGGCATACGCAGTATTTT. Translated, it gives CASSYGHTQYF. The J gene is TRBJ2-3, the V gene TRBV6-5; D gene uncertain. Germline values: CDR1 MNHEY, CDR2 SVGAGI. This CDR3 has 11 amino acids. With 2 bases removed from V and 7 bases from J, the gap between germline ends came to 4 bases.

The chain is built from TRBV10-3 and TRBJ1-5, with 8 bases lining up with TRBD1. Per germline, CDR1 ENHRY and CDR2 SYGVKD. V was pared by 0 bases and J by 1 base, with 8 bases of the junction left unmatched. The CDR3 length is 18 residues. DNA of the CDR3: TGTGCCATCAGTGAGTCGGGGTTGGGACAGGCGAGCAATCAGCCCCAGCATTTT. Amino acids: CAISESGLGQASNQPQHF.

This sequence joins TRBV28 and TRBJ1-1; maybe TRBD1 (5 bases). Trimming took 2 bases from V and 2 from J, leaving 9 bases between them. Germline loops: CDR1 MDHEN, CDR2 SYDVKM. This CDR3 has 14 amino acids. The DNA for the CDR3 is TGTGCCAGCAGTTTAGGGGCTACCAACACTGAAGCTTTCTTT. Its translation: CASSLGATNTEAFF.

The V and J genes are TRBV27 and TRBJ2-2; 10 nucleotides line up with TRBD1. This CDR3 has 14 amino acids. In germline, CDR1 is MNHEY, CDR2 SMNVEV (reference sequence). V lost 8 bases, J lost 3 bases, and 3 bases stayed unmatched. The CDR3 bases are TGTGCCAGCGGGACAGGGGCTTACACCGGGGAGCTGTTTTTT. This sequence encodes CASGTGAYTGELFF.

The rearrangement uses TRBV7-2 and TRBJ1-1; 7 bases are shared with TRBD1. The ends lost 3 bases at V and 3 bases at J; junction bases unmatched: 4. The germline V gene encodes CDR1 SGHTA and CDR2 FQGNSA. CDR3 size: 14 residues. The chain's CDR3 is CASSLRGPYTEAFF. The CDR3 DNA reads as TGTGCCAGCAGCTTGAGGGGGCCCTACACTGAAGCTTTCTTT.

The rearrangement uses TRBV28 and TRBJ1-4, with 9 bases fitting TRBD1. Unmatched junction bases numbered 1, after V lost 3 bases and J lost 5 bases. Germline V gives CDR1 MDHEN, CDR2 SYDVKM. The CDR3 is 14 amino acids. CDR3 region: CASSLTGGNEKLFF. DNA for the CDR3: TGTGCCAGCAGTTTGACAGGGGGGAATGAAAAACTGTTTTTT.

The CDR3 sequence is CASSSRRGKADTQYF. DNA of the CDR3: TGCGCCAGCAGCTCGCGCCGGGGGAAGGCAGATACGCAGTATTTT. The chain joins TRBV5-1 to TRBJ2-3; the D gene is possibly TRBD2 (6 bases). Trimming took 3 bases from V and 4 from J, leaving 15 bases between them. This CDR3 has 15 amino acids. Germline CDR1 reads SGHRS; CDR2 reads YFSETQ.

This chain joins TRBV2 and TRBJ1-4; 8 bases map to TRBD1. V lost 6 bases and J lost 8; bases outside the gene matches: 8. Germline V gene data show CDR1 as SNHLY and CDR2 as FYNNEI. This CDR3 has 14 residues. The DNA of the CDR3 is TGTGCCAGCAGGGGGGGCAGGGGGCACGAAAAACTGTTTTTT. Translation: CASRGGRGHEKLFF.

The chain is built from TRBV11-2 and TRBJ1-5; 8 bases align to TRBD1. The CDR3 is made up of 13 amino acids. Germline loops: CDR1 SGHAT, CDR2 FQNNGV. Trimming cost V 5 bases and J 6 bases; bases outside gene matches: 3. CDR3 amino acids: CASSVTGAQPQHF. The DNA of the CDR3 is TGTGCCAGCAGCGTGACAGGGGCTCAGCCCCAGCATTTT.

The chain couples TRBV15 to TRBJ2-3; 10 nucleotides align to TRBD1. The V and J ends lost 0 bases and 4 bases, in that order; junction bases with no gene match: 7. CDR3 length equals 17 residues. CDR1 is LNHNV, CDR2 YYDKDF, per germline (reference sequence). CDR3 sequence reads: CATSRDNPGTGADTQYF. The CDR3 nucleotides are TGTGCCACCAGCAGAGATAACCCCGGGACAGGGGCAGATACGCAGTATTTT. The full variable domain, its missing parts supplied by reference TRBV15 and TRBJ2-3, is DAMVIQNPRYQVTQFGKPVTLSCSQTLNHNVMYWYQQKSSQAPKLLFHYYDKDFNNEADTPDNFQSRRPNTSFCFLDIRSPGLGDTAMYLCATSRDNPGTGADTQYFGPGTRLTVL.

The V and J genes are TRBV30 and TRBJ2-5, with D possibly matching TRBD1 (5 bases). Trimming cost V 1 base and J 5 bases, with 11 bases left between them. The length of the CDR3 is 13 residues. CDR1 and CDR2 (germline): GTSNPN, SVGIG (reference sequence). The DNA for the CDR3 is TGTGCCTGGAGTGCTCAGGGTGGGGAGACCCAGTACTTC. Residues: CAWSAQGGETQYF.

V usage is TRBV7-6 and J usage is TRBJ2-5, with a weak D call TRBD2 (5 bases). Per germline, CDR1 SGHVS and CDR2 FNYEAQ. The CDR3 is 14 residues long. V lost 1 base and J 0 bases, leaving 6 bases between the germline ends. The CDR3, as DNA: TGTGCCAGCAGCTTAGGAGCGGACCAAGAGACCCAGTACTTC. Amino acid sequence: CASSLGADQETQYF. Filled out from reference TRBV7-6 and TRBJ2-5, the complete variable domain reads GAGVSQSPRYKVTKRGQDVALRCDPISGHVSLYWYRQALGQGPEFLTYFNYEAQQDKSGLPNDRFSAERPEGSISTLTIQRTEQRDSAMYRCASSLGADQETQYFGPGTRLLVL.

The chain recombines TRBV19 with TRBJ2-5, with 8 bases that match TRBD2. The V gene end was trimmed by 2 bases and the J gene end by 0 bases; junction bases not matched to a gene: 11. The length of the CDR3 is 18 residues. CDR1 and CDR2 (germline): LNHDA, SQIVND (reference sequence). The chain's CDR3 is CASSIRYAGGPNQETQYF. DNA for the CDR3: TGTGCCAGTAGTATACGGTATGCGGGGGGCCCGAACCAAGAGACCCAGTACTTC.

CDR3: CASSFEGLAGAYYNEQFF. As DNA, the CDR3 is TGTGCCAGCAGCTTTGAAGGACTAGCGGGGGCCTACTACAATGAGCAGTTCTTC. The V gene is TRBV5-8, the J gene TRBJ2-1; 13 bases are shared with TRBD2. The CDR3 has 18 residues. The V gene's germline CDR1 is SGHTS and CDR2 YDEGEE. V lost 2 bases and J lost 3; bases outside the gene matches: 8.